These 8 T cell receptor beta chains were sequenced from one sample in a study of control samples from healthy donors and cancer patients. The assay was immunoSEQ multiplex PCR, and TCRdb's table has in-frame clones only and misses some. The profile shows about 270,000 clones, around 80% of them singletons. Sequencing was carried out using PBMCs. Every receptor here comes from a woman aged 60 to 75 with lung cancer.

V and J are TRBV9 and TRBJ2-5, with D unresolved. Germline CDR1 reads SGDLS; CDR2 reads YYNGEE. V lost 3 bases and J lost 1, with 7 bases in between. This CDR3 comprises 13 residues. In DNA form, the CDR3 reads TGTGCCAGCAGCGGGGCCCCCCAAGAGACCCAGTACTTC. This gives the protein CASSGAPQETQYF.

This chain joins TRBV3-1 (or the pseudogene TRBV3-2) and TRBJ1-2; no definite D call. V was trimmed by 4 bases and J by 4 bases, leaving 13 bases between them. Germline loops: CDR1 LGHDT, CDR2 YNNKEL (reference sequence). This CDR3 is 14 amino acids long. CDR3 sequence: CASSLSDGSYGYTF. In nucleotides, the CDR3 is TGTGCCAGCAGCCTATCTGACGGCAGCTATGGCTACACCTTC.

Note on this clone: The same CDR3 can be traced to other DNA sequences in this sample. This chain connects TRBV9 to TRBJ1-3, with D unclear. Per the germline V gene, CDR1 is SGDLS and CDR2 is YYNGEE. This CDR3 is 14 amino acids long. Trimming pared 0 bases from V and 0 bases from J, leaving 4 bases between. As DNA, the CDR3 is TGTGCCAGCAGCGTAGTAGACTCTGGAAACACCATATATTTT. Translation gives CASSVVDSGNTIYF.

The CDR3 reads CASRGVPTNEKLFF. For the CDR3, the DNA is TGCGCCAGCCGTGGGGTGCCAACTAATGAAAAACTGTTTTTT. The genes are TRBV5-1 and TRBJ1-4, with D unresolved. Per the germline V gene, CDR1 is SGHRS and CDR2 is YFSETQ. This CDR3 is 14 amino acids long. Trimming took off 7 bases at V and 0 bases at J, with 10 bases between the two ends.

This chain joins TRBV5-1 and TRBJ2-4, with TRBD2 matching 10 bases. The CDR3 sequence is 13 residues long. Germline V CDR1 and CDR2: SGHRS, YFSETQ. V shed 4 bases and J 9 bases; nucleotides not matched to a gene: 4. The CDR3 region has the DNA TGCGCCAGCAGCGACGTAGCGGGAGGCATTCAGTACTTC. Translation: CASSDVAGGIQYF.

The sample holds one count of this clone. The CDR3 DNA follows: TGTGCCTGGAGTGTGAAAGGGGGCTCCGAGCAGTACTTC. Translation: CAWSVKGGSEQYF. The V gene is TRBV30, the J gene TRBJ2-7, with TRBD1 identical over 7 bases. Per germline, CDR1 GTSNPN and CDR2 SVGIG (reference sequence). The CDR3 loop spans 13 amino acids. Trimming took 0 bases from V and 6 from J; bases not matched to a gene: 5.

This rearrangement joins TRBV5-1 to TRBJ2-4; 7 nucleotides agree with TRBD1. V dropped 4 bases and J dropped 12; count of bases not matched to a gene: 13. The germline V gene has CDR1 SGHRS and CDR2 YFSETQ. The CDR3 extends over 14 amino acids. CDR3 nucleotide sequence: TGCGCCAGCAGCCCAATAAGGACAGGAAACGATCAGTACTTC. The encoded protein is CASSPIRTGNDQYF.

The chain carries TRBV2 and TRBJ2-7; TRBD2 agrees at 10 bases. Germline-derived CDR1 and CDR2 are SNHLY and FYNNEI. Germline trimming cut 8 bases from V and 3 bases from J; bases unmatched to any gene: 10. This CDR3 is 15 amino acids long. The CDR3 sequence: CASGKATSGFYEQYF. Here the CDR3 DNA reads TGTGCCAGCGGAAAGGCGACTAGCGGGTTCTACGAGCAGTACTTC.